This TCR beta chain was captured in a study of identical twins. Unmatched junction bases numbered 12, after V lost 5 bases and J lost 4 bases. The V gene's germline CDR1 is SGDLS and CDR2 YYNGEE. The CDR3 covers 15 residues. Study-wide results and limits: A lower insertion count was a feature of abundant cord blood beta clonotypes, with no such feature in memory repertoires.

The table lists this clonotype with many counts. What it recognizes is unknown. Unique molecular identifiers were in the cDNA, with template-switch universal primer binding. MiXCR was run by TCRdb on the 5' RACE reads, yielding one entry per CDR3 protein. The data hold about 220,000 distinct CDR3 sequences, with roughly 7.5% observed a single time. These data were also reused for a study on yellow fever vaccine responses in identical twins.

J is TRBJ2-7 and V is TRBV9, with 7 bases identical to TRBD2. Sample: CD8+ T cells sorted from blood. This clonotype was obtained from a woman younger than 35 in good health. The DNA of the CDR3 is TGTGCCAGCAGTGTTGGGGGGGAGTTCGCGTACGAGCAGTACTTC. Amino acids: CASSVGGEFAYEQYF.